This TCR beta chain was sequenced in a study of vaccination effects on CD4 cells after COVID-19. V shed 0 bases and J shed 5 bases, with 4 bases lying between them. The CDR3 has 11 amino acids. Germline V CDR1 and CDR2: GTSNPN, SVGIG (reference sequence). Pools of viral peptides were used by the ViraFEST assay to expand antigen-specific CD4+ T cells ahead of sequencing. With more than nine days of culture completed, CD4+ T cells were isolated. Nobody among the vaccine recipients had prior SARS-CoV-2 infection (nucleocapsid antibodies were negative). Sequencing was performed with immunoSEQ multiplex PCR; in TCRdb, only in-frame clones are kept and a portion is missing. The data contain approximately 30,000 clones, around three quarters of them singletons. Note on this clone: Antigen unknown.

This specimen consisted of CD4+ T cells from PBMCs cultured with HCoV-OC43 spike peptides, obtained before COVID-19 vaccination. Subset indicated: HCoV-OC43 spike overlapping peptide pool stimulation. This sequence joins TRBV30 and TRBJ2-5, with D unclear. This clonotype was obtained from a human donor who received a COVID-19 vaccine. CDR3 in amino acids: CAWSVSETQYF. The CDR3 DNA is TGTGCCTGGAGTGTTAGTGAGACCCAGTACTTC.